Here is one T cell receptor beta chain with its context. Recovered status applied to Cohort 3 donors who had two consecutive negative PCRs. It also applied to those with clearance or with symptom resolution. Profiled with immunoSEQ multiplex PCR; TCRdb holds only in-frame clones, not every one. The sample has about 290,000 clones, roughly 89% seen once. This sample stems from a study of blood T cell repertoires in COVID-19. Whole-study context: Sites across the United States, Italy and Spain contributed samples from acute and convalescent COVID-19. The cDNA or gDNA used as material had been derived from T cells, B-cell-depleted T cells, or PBMCs.

The V segment lost 0 bases and the J segment 6 bases; nucleotides outside the gene matches: 2. Germline CDR1 is SGHNT and CDR2 is YYREEE (reference sequence). This CDR3 is 15 amino acids long. Sequenced: PBMCs or T cells enriched from blood (not recorded which). This chain uses TRBV5-4 with TRBJ2-3; 12 bases are a match to TRBD2. This receptor was identified in a woman aged 40 to 55 who had recovered from COVID-19. CDR3 sequence: CASSLGTSGTDTQYF. The CDR3 DNA sequence: TGTGCCAGCAGCTTGGGGACTAGCGGGACGGATACGCAGTATTTT.